This entry features one T cell receptor beta chain sequence. The antigen it recognizes is unknown. Base qualities are not recorded, but no much larger clone differs from it by a single base. Repertoire sequencing was done on genomic DNA taken from frozen pancreas tissue. The DNeasy Blood and Tissue Kit was used to extract about 1.9-3.1 ug of genomic DNA from either umbilical cord blood or frozen pancreas. Amplification and barcoding of TCRbeta CDR3 regions were carried out by two-step multiplex PCR on the immunoSEQ human TCRbeta survey platform. Libraries were sequenced on Illumina instruments, and IgH from the same samples was sequenced in parallel. Regarding the original processing steps: To remove PCR and sequencing errors, raw reads were filtered against the IMGT V, D, J definitions and then binned using a nearest-neighbor algorithm. A clone was defined as an identical nucleotide sequence, and differential abundance between tissues was tested with a Fisher exact test for each clone using a pFDR threshold of p<0.01. A minimum inclusion filter of 10 in either sample excluded clones with frequencies too low for statistical inference. The immunoSEQ Analyzer was used for pairwise clonal comparisons, and IMGT tools were used to assess gene family usage. Imported from immuneACCESS, the table was reduced by TCRdb to in-frame sequences with V and J called. These copies leave out some clones; in studies compared against another copy, an unresolved V gene accounts for under half, and the cause of the remainder is not known. V and J calls and clone size come straight from that table; D and trimming were deduced from the DNA. The sample table records around 100,000 clones; about two thirds of these occur just once. Clones ranked in the top ten supply roughly 2% of the sample.

This sample is drawn from a study of fetal regulatory T cell absence and autoimmunity (dated by TCRdb to 2016 to 2017). About the full investigation: Autoimmunity of the exocrine pancreas was seen in the IPEX patients even though clinical diabetes was absent. Study-level results and caveats: The oligoclonal enrichment was interpreted as supporting antigen-driven autoimmunity in the pancreas before birth in IPEX syndrome. Compared with cord blood, the pancreas TCR compartment showed significant oligoclonal enrichment, and some top clones were enriched more than 95-fold. TRB gene family usage was broadly similar between cord blood and pancreas, resembling published neonatal and adult repertoires.

The junction shows trimming of 0 bases on V and 4 bases on J, and the gene matches do not reach 3 bases of it. As encoded in the germline V gene (reference sequence), CDR1 is SGHNT while CDR2 is YYREEE. From cysteine to phenylalanine, the CDR3 is 14 amino acids long. The only DNA kept is the CDR3, 42 bases in frame from the first base. The chain uses TRBV5-4 and TRBJ1-2, with 7 bases aligning to TRBD1. Sequencing was performed on pancreas tissue. This clonotype was sampled from a male donor with IPEX syndrome. For the CDR3, the sequence is CASSLGQGTYGYTF. The sequenced DNA: TGTGCCAGCAGCTTGGGACAGGGAACCTATGGCTACACCTTC.